This T cell receptor (beta chain) was captured by sequencing in a study of T cell repertoires in cytomegalovirus infection. As concerns this clonotype: What it binds is unknown.

Germline CDR1 SNHLY, CDR2 FYNNEI. CDR3 size: 15 residues. The ends lost 6 bases at V and 8 bases at J; junction bases unmatched: 8. TCRdb reprocessed the reads with MiXCR, giving one entry per CDR3 protein. The sample lists 54,000 or so distinct CDR3 sequences; 33% were seen once. This TCR derives from a human donor in good health (CMV status not recorded). Some clones in this sample may be carry-over from other donors' samples. The V and J genes are TRBV2 and TRBJ2-1, with 12 bases identical to TRBD2. The specimen sequenced was PBMCs, sequenced either directly or after in vitro stimulation (not recorded which). This CDR3 reads CASRHLAGGLHEQFF. CDR3 DNA sequence: TGTGCCAGCAGGCATCTAGCGGGGGGGCTCCATGAGCAGTTCTTC.